This T cell receptor (beta chain) derives from a study of shared clonotypes between healthy human individuals. This CDR3 spans 14 amino acids. From germline, CDR1 is MDHEN and CDR2 SYDVKM. The V and J ends lost 3 bases and 3 bases, in that order; junction bases with no gene match: 4. About this clone: The antigen remains undetermined.

Study-wide findings and caveats: An effect of sequencing depth on clonotype sharing among donors was expected. Compared with memory subsets, naive subsets generally had larger estimated richness. When compared with the clonotypes that were shared by all four sorted-subset donors, the non-shared clonotypes turned out to have lower generation probabilities.

Profiling relied on immunoSEQ multiplex PCR, and the TCRdb table lists in-frame clones only, not all of them. The data hold over a million clones, with just under 99% observed a single time. Sequencing was performed on naive CD4+ T cells sorted from blood. Described subset: CD45RA+ positively selected. The TCR sequence derives from a man aged 30 to 39 in good health. This chain links TRBV28 with TRBJ1-1, with 7 bases lining up with TRBD1. The DNA of the CDR3 is TGTGCCAGCAGTTTCGCCCAGGGGGACACTGAAGCTTTCTTT. Its protein is CASSFAQGDTEAFF.